One sample yielded the 16 T cell receptor beta chains listed below, sequenced in a study of blood T cell repertoires in COVID-19. The data were produced by immunoSEQ multiplex PCR, yet TCRdb's version contains in-frame clones alone and is incomplete. The sample lists about 150,000 clones, approximately 86% occurring once. Sequencing used peripheral blood. Receptors originate from a woman aged 40 to 50 with active or convalescent COVID-19.

The rearrangement joins TRBV7-2 to TRBJ2-3, with 7 bases aligning to TRBD2. Losses at the gene ends were 5 bases for V and 2 bases for J; bases not matched to a gene: 10. The CDR3 is 16 amino acids. Germline lookup yields CDR1 SGHTA and CDR2 FQGNSA. CDR3 sequence reads: CASSPVAGVATDTQYF. The CDR3 DNA sequence: TGTGCCAGCAGCCCGGTAGCGGGTGTAGCCACAGATACGCAGTATTTT.

V and J are TRBV13 and TRBJ1-6; 10 bases fit TRBD1. V shed 4 bases and J 2 bases; nucleotides not matched to a gene: 2. CDR1 is PRHDT and CDR2 is FYEKMQ in the germline V gene (reference sequence). The CDR3 loop spans 16 amino acids. Here the CDR3 reads CASSSGQGAYNSPLHF. For the CDR3, the DNA is TGTGCCAGCAGCTCCGGACAGGGGGCCTATAATTCACCCCTCCACTTT.

In this sample, this clone turned up many times. This chain connects TRBV19 to TRBJ2-2; the match to TRBD1 covers 8 bases. The CDR3 covers 15 residues. Germline assignment: CDR1 LNHDA and CDR2 SQIVND (reference sequence). Trimming cost V 7 bases and J 4 bases; bases outside gene matches: 8. The CDR3 loop is CASMKDRAPTGELFF. CDR3 DNA: TGTGCCAGTATGAAGGACAGGGCCCCCACCGGGGAGCTGTTTTTT.

V is TRBV2 and J is TRBJ1-3; unclear D gene. Between the trimmed V and J ends, which lost 5 bases and 3 bases, there was a span of 14 bases. The CDR3 contains 15 residues. Looked up from germline, CDR1 is SNHLY and CDR2 is FYNNEI. CDR3 nucleotide sequence: TGTGCCAGCAGTCGTTCCCCTGGGCGTGGAAACACCATATATTTT. Translated: CASSRSPGRGNTIYF.

J is TRBJ1-1 and V is TRBV11-2; D may be TRBD1 (5 bases). The CDR3 extends over 14 amino acids. V was shortened by 8 bases and J by 7 bases, with 20 bases between the two germline ends. Germline V lookup: CDR1 SGHAT, CDR2 FQNNGV. CDR3 in DNA: TGTGCCAGCCGGGCGGGGGGTAGTGATATTGAAGCTTTCTTT. Translating gives CASRAGGSDIEAFF.

This clone was picked up one time. The CDR3 DNA reads as TGTGCCAGCAGTTTGGAATCAGGGGGCGGGTTTGGGGCCAACGTCCTGACTTTC. Translation gives CASSLESGGGFGANVLTF. The V call is TRBV27, the J call TRBJ2-6; TRBD1 matches at 8 bases. The germline V gene encodes CDR1 MNHEY and CDR2 SMNVEV (reference sequence). The CDR3 runs 18 residues. With 3 bases clipped from V and 3 bases from J, the junction kept 10 bases outside the gene matches.

This chain links TRBV24-1 with TRBJ2-3, with 8 bases identical to TRBD1. Germline-derived CDR1 and CDR2 are KGHDR and SFDVKD. The CDR3 has 15 residues. The ends lost 4 bases at V and 2 bases at J; junction bases unmatched: 4. This CDR3 is CATSDRDRYTDTQYF. CDR3 sequence (DNA): TGTGCCACCAGTGACCGGGACAGGTACACAGATACGCAGTATTTT.

This chain uses TRBV5-5 with TRBJ2-1, with 12 bases that match TRBD2. The CDR3 spans 19 residues. The V and J ends lost 6 bases and 0 bases, in that order; junction bases with no gene match: 13. Germline assignment: CDR1 SGHKS and CDR2 YYEKEE (reference sequence). CDR3 DNA: TGTGCCAGCACCTCCCGGACTAGCGGGGTTCTTTCCTCCTACAATGAGCAGTTCTTC. It is translated as CASTSRTSGVLSSYNEQFF. Drawing the rest from reference TRBV5-5 and TRBJ2-1, the complete variable domain is DAGVTQSPTHLIKTRGQQVTLRCSPISGHKSVSWYQQVLGQGPQFIFQYYEKEERGRGNFPDRFSARQFPNYSSELNVNALLLGDSALYLCASTSRTSGVLSSYNEQFFGPGTRLTVL.

This sequence joins TRBV7-8 and TRBJ2-2; 7 nucleotides align to TRBD1. The germline V gene encodes CDR1 SGHVS and CDR2 FQNEAQ. CDR3 length: 15 residues. V shed 2 bases, J shed 0 bases, and the junction held 0 bases outside the gene matches. The CDR3 nucleotides read TGTGCCAGCAGCTTAAGGGGGCCGAACACCGGGGAGCTGTTTTTT. Translating it yields CASSLRGPNTGELFF.

Concerning this clone itself: At the DNA level, this CDR3 is encoded by other sequences in the same sample as well. CDR3 in DNA: TGCGCCAGCAGCCAGTACAGGGACAGCAATCAGCCCCAGCATTTT. It encodes CASSQYRDSNQPQHF. The chain carries TRBV4-1 and TRBJ1-5; maybe TRBD1 (6 bases). Germline V lookup: CDR1 MGHRA, CDR2 YSYEKL. The V and J ends lost 3 bases and 1 base respectively, with 10 bases between them. The CDR3 runs to 15 residues.

V gene TRBV15 combines with J gene TRBJ1-1; D is uncertain. This CDR3 has 13 residues. Deletions cut 0 bases from V and 8 bases from J, with 10 bases between. Per germline, CDR1 LNHNV and CDR2 YYDKDF (reference sequence). CDR3 region: CATSRDQMAEAFF. The CDR3 DNA is TGTGCCACCAGCAGAGATCAAATGGCCGAAGCTTTCTTT.

The gene calls are TRBV29-1 and TRBJ2-5; D might be TRBD2 (5 bases). CDR1 is SQVTM and CDR2 is ANQGSEA in the germline V gene. The CDR3 sequence is 11 residues long. Trimming left V 4 bases short and J 12 bases short, with 15 bases between. CDR3 residues: CSVGPSVREYF. The CDR3 coding sequence is TGCAGCGTTGGACCGTCGGTGAGGGAGTACTTC. Full variable domain (outside the CDR3, taken from reference TRBV29-1 and TRBJ2-5): SAVISQKPSRDICQRGTSLTIQCQVDSQVTMMFWYRQQPGQSLTLIATANQGSEATYESGFVIDKFPISRPNLTFSTLTVSNMSPEDSSIYLCSVGPSVREYFGPGTRLLVL.

This chain links TRBV27 with TRBJ1-3; D remains ambiguous. Trimming pared 3 bases from V and 4 bases from J, leaving 7 bases between. This CDR3 region has 13 residues. The V gene's germline CDR1 is MNHEY and CDR2 SMNVEV (reference sequence). CDR3 protein: CASSLREGNTIYF. As DNA, the CDR3 is TGTGCCAGCAGTTTGAGGGAGGGAAACACCATATATTTT.

This clone was detected once. J is TRBJ1-4 and V is TRBV28; 7 nucleotides align to TRBD1. The CDR3 covers 15 residues. The V gene's germline CDR1 is MDHEN and CDR2 SYDVKM. The V gene end was trimmed by 1 base and the J gene end by 8 bases; junction bases not matched to a gene: 7. This CDR3 reads CASSLYKGAGEKLFF. The CDR3, as DNA: TGTGCCAGCAGTTTATACAAGGGGGCGGGGGAAAAACTGTTTTTT.

The J gene is TRBJ1-6, the V gene TRBV27; D gene unclear. Trimming stripped 6 bases from V and 5 bases from J, with 20 bases between. Germline values: CDR1 MNHEY, CDR2 SMNVEV (reference sequence). The CDR3 consists of 17 residues. CDR3 loop: CASRTLTGPRNNSPLHF. The CDR3 DNA sequence: TGTGCCAGCAGAACCCTCACTGGCCCCAGGAATAATTCACCCCTCCACTTT.

The rearrangement uses TRBV11-2 and TRBJ2-5; maybe TRBD1 (6 bases). Germline CDR1 reads SGHAT; CDR2 reads FQNNGV. Deletions cut 4 bases from V and 1 base from J, with 13 bases between. The CDR3 has 15 residues. As DNA, the CDR3 is TGTGCCAGCAGCTCAGTACAGGGACCCCAAGAGACCCAGTACTTC. Residues: CASSSVQGPQETQYF. The whole variable domain, remainder taken from reference TRBV11-2 and TRBJ2-5, is EAGVAQSPRYKIIEKRQSVAFWCNPISGHATLYWYQQILGQGPKLLIQFQNNGVVDDSQLPKDRFSAERLKGVDSTLKIQPAKLEDSAVYLCASSSVQGPQETQYFGPGTRLLVL.